Sequencing of this T cell receptor beta chain was carried out in a study of response to subunit inactivated influenza vaccine. This clonotype was recorded at least ten times. Its antigen is not identified. Findings and limits, study-wide: That few new T cells are recruited by each seasonal influenza vaccination was the authors' suggestion.

TCRdb reprocessed the RT-PCR reads with MiXCR, giving one entry per CDR3 protein. This table has about 190,000 distinct CDR3 sequences, about an eighth appearing once. This sequence originates from a man aged 45-65 years who received an inactivated influenza vaccine. Sequencing was performed on CD8+ T cells sorted from PBMCs, taken around 5 days after vaccination.

This CDR3 is CASSDVHEQFF. The CDR3 DNA sequence: TGTGCCAGCAGTGATGTCCATGAGCAGTTCTTC. The chain couples TRBV25-1 to TRBJ2-1; D is unresolved. Germline V gives CDR1 MGHDK, CDR2 SYGVNS. CDR3 length: 11 residues. Trimming removed 3 bases at V and 8 bases at J, with 5 bases between.